Presented here are 13 T cell receptor beta chains from one specimen sequenced in a study of T-cell memory formation after mild COVID-19. One entry per CDR3 protein, called by TCRdb with MiXCR from the 5' RACE reads. The sample includes 450,000 or so distinct CDR3 sequences, roughly 25% of them seen just once. Sequencing was carried out using PBMCs or a T cell subset sorted from them (not recorded which). These receptors originate from an adult woman who had mild COVID-19 (a few samples of this study predate the infection). Cell type and time point are not known.

The chain joins TRBV7-6 to TRBJ2-7; 8 bases align to TRBD2. This CDR3 is 14 amino acids long. From germline, CDR1 is SGHVS and CDR2 FNYEAQ. J gave up 3 bases and V 3 bases, and 4 bases lay outside the gene matches. CDR3 amino acids: CASSLTSDYYEQYF. The CDR3 nucleotides are TGTGCCAGCAGCTTGACTAGCGATTACTACGAGCAGTACTTC.

This clonotype showed up just a few times. J is TRBJ2-7 and V is TRBV11-2, with D possibly matching TRBD2 (5 bases). Germline CDR1 SGHAT, CDR2 FQNNGV. The CDR3 contains 15 residues. Between the trimmed V and J ends, which lost 0 bases and 3 bases, there was a span of 12 bases. CDR3 bases: TGTGCCAGCAGCTTAGAGGGGTCCGGGATCTACGAGCAGTACTTC. Residues: CASSLEGSGIYEQYF.

This clonotype was counted a few times. The rearrangement links TRBV7-8 to TRBJ2-1; 8 nucleotides line up with TRBD2. The trim removed 5 bases at V and 4 bases at J, leaving 4 bases unmatched. CDR3 size: 14 residues. Germline CDR1 reads SGHVS; CDR2 reads FQNEAQ. CDR3 in amino acids: CASSPAGAYNEQFF. The CDR3 DNA reads TGTGCCAGCAGCCCAGCGGGGGCATACAATGAGCAGTTCTTC.

V and J are TRBV12-3 or TRBV12-4 and TRBJ2-2; the D call may be TRBD1 or TRBD2 (6 bases each). This CDR3 has 12 amino acids. With 6 bases removed from V and 8 bases from J, the gap between germline ends came to 10 bases. CDR3 sequence reads: CASRKGGGELFF. CDR3 DNA sequence: TGTGCCAGCAGAAAGGGGGGTGGGGAGCTGTTTTTT.

The V and J genes are TRBV6-1 and TRBJ1-2, with 9 bases that match TRBD1. V dropped 11 bases and J dropped 8; count of bases not matched to a gene: 15. The CDR3 consists of 14 residues. In germline, CDR1 is MNHNS, CDR2 SASEGT. The CDR3 DNA reads as TGTGCCGCCGAAGAGAGAACAGGGGGCTTCGGCTACACCTTC. Residues: CAAEERTGGFGYTF.

This clonotype was seen a handful of times. This sequence joins TRBV5-4 and TRBJ2-7; D remains unclear. With 4 bases removed from V and 6 bases from J, the gap between germline ends came to 17 bases. Per germline, CDR1 SGHNT and CDR2 YYREEE (reference sequence). The CDR3 contains 14 residues. CDR3 nucleotides: TGTGCCAGCAGCGATGGCCCAACTTCGCGCGAGCAGTACTTC. It specifies CASSDGPTSREQYF.

The rearrangement joins TRBV24-1 to TRBJ2-5; TRBD1 matches at 9 bases. Germline CDR1 KGHDR, CDR2 SFDVKD. V lost 2 bases and J lost 7; bases outside the gene matches: 4. The CDR3 runs 14 residues. CDR3 bases: TGTGCCACCAGTGATTGGGACAGGGTCGCGACCCAGTACTTC. It encodes CATSDWDRVATQYF.

CDR3 region: CASSPRAPLHF. The CDR3 DNA reads as TGTGCCAGCAGCCCCAGGGCACCCCTCCACTTT. The chain carries TRBV7-9 and TRBJ1-6; the D gene is possibly TRBD1 (5 bases). V was clipped by 5 bases and J by 11 bases, with 7 bases between them. This CDR3 region has 11 residues. Looked up from germline, CDR1 is SEHNR and CDR2 is FQNEAQ (reference sequence).

The CDR3 bases are TGTGCCAGCAGCTACGAGACCGGCAATGAGCAGTTCTTC. Protein product: CASSYETGNEQFF. This rearrangement joins TRBV7-3 to TRBJ2-1; D unresolved. The germline gives CDR1 SGHTA, CDR2 FQGTGA. Trimming cost V 4 bases and J 6 bases, with 10 bases left between them. The CDR3 length is 13 residues.

This clonotype has just a few counts. The J gene is TRBJ1-2, the V gene TRBV7-9, with D possibly matching TRBD1 (5 bases). This CDR3 contains 13 residues. The germline V gene has CDR1 SEHNR and CDR2 FQNEAQ (reference sequence). V lost 4 bases, J lost 4 bases, and 10 bases lay in between. The CDR3 DNA follows: TGTGCCAGCAGCTCGCCAGGGAGCTATGGCTACACCTTC. This translates into CASSSPGSYGYTF.

This clonotype was recorded a few times. The chain is built from TRBV5-1 and TRBJ2-5; TRBD2 aligns across 8 bases. The CDR3 has 18 amino acids. Germline V CDR1 and CDR2: SGHRS, YFSETQ. Germline trimming cut 0 bases from V and 4 bases from J; bases unmatched to any gene: 14. CDR3 in DNA: TGCGCCAGCAGCTTGGAATTCTTCAGAACTAGCGGTAGAGAGACCCAGTACTTC. Translated, it gives CASSLEFFRTSGRETQYF. The full variable domain, with the rest looked up from reference TRBV5-1 and TRBJ2-5, is KAGVTQTPRYLIKTRGQQVTLSCSPISGHRSVSWYQQTPGQGLQFLFEYFSETQRNKGNFPGRFSGRQFSNSRSEMNVSTLELGDSALYLCASSLEFFRTSGRETQYFGPGTRLLVL.

The chain is built from TRBV7-9 and TRBJ1-2; 8 bases fit TRBD1. The J segment lost 3 bases and the V segment lost 5 bases, leaving 8 bases of the junction unmatched. The CDR3 is made up of 15 amino acids. Looked up from germline, CDR1 is SEHNR and CDR2 is FQNEAQ (reference sequence). The CDR3 coding sequence is TGTGCCAGCAGCCCCGACAGGGGTCCTTACTATGGCTACACCTTC. It translates to CASSPDRGPYYGYTF.

This clonotype was observed a handful of times. The chain recombines TRBV12-3 or TRBV12-4 with TRBJ2-5; 9 bases fit TRBD1. This CDR3 is 15 amino acids long. V gave up 5 bases and J gave up 2 bases; unmatched junction bases: 6. The CDR3 DNA is TGTGCCAGCAGTCACGCACAGGGGGCACAAGAGACCCAGTACTTC. Protein product: CASSHAQGAQETQYF.